This T cell receptor (beta chain) comes out of a study of shared clonotypes between healthy human individuals. Healthy HIV-negative adults with no recent acute infections or vaccinations were recruited as donors. Memory CD4+ cells were the fraction left after CD45RA+ naive selection. The assay ran at deep level. Each subset's genomic DNA was shared equally among a number of immunoSEQ plates. Produced via immunoSEQ multiplex PCR; TCRdb's table is partial and in-frame only. The repertoire includes some 240,000 clones, 50% to 75% of them detected once, and over 8.5% sits in the top ten. The source material was memory CD4+ T cells sorted from blood. Subset indicated: CD45RA-negative fraction. The receptor comes from a man aged 25 to 40 in good health.

Here the CDR3 reads CASSPARLARVRSYNEQFF. Written as DNA, the CDR3 is TGTGCCAGCAGCCCTGCGCGGCTAGCGAGAGTAAGATCCTACAATGAGCAGTTCTTC. The V and J genes are TRBV7-8 and TRBJ2-1; possibly TRBD2 for D (6 bases). Germline CDR1 and CDR2: SGHVS and FQNEAQ. The ends were cut back, 5 bases at V and 1 base at J, with 24 bases in the middle. This CDR3 has 19 amino acids.